This TCR beta chain was recovered during a study of cytomegalovirus exposure and HLA in healthy donors listed by TCRdb under 2017. At the level of the whole study: An earlier analysis of 587 of the donors reported approximately 300 Gb of sequence data and 117 million unique TCR beta sequences from 150 million to 200 million T cells. An early release that covered fewer than 800 HLA-typed donors contained approximately 300 gigabases of sequencing data and tens of millions of unique TCR sequences. Of the roughly 390 genotyped donors, more than 75% were placed in the genetic ancestry cluster associated with self-reported Caucasian donors. The study aimed to test whether signatures of past pathogen exposure could be identified by cataloging public T cell receptors. The study profiled the T cell repertoires of fewer than 850 subjects by immunosequencing and related them to cytomegalovirus serostatus. A separate validation cohort of roughly 130 different subjects was used in addition to the 666-subject first cohort. To predict cytomegalovirus infection status, the study combined high-throughput TCR immunosequencing, statistical association of individual TCRs with disease status, and machine learning. In a later analysis, previously published TCR beta repertoires from more than 500 donors were re-analyzed and high-resolution HLA genotyping was added so that TCR occurrence patterns could be studied. Rather than using new phenotypic data, the later analysis identified candidate immune exposures from TCR beta sequences and from how often those sequences occurred across donors. In an earlier analysis of roughly 600 of the donors, high-throughput TCR beta sequencing was used to judge whether each TCR beta V gene segment behaved as functional or pseudogenic. Donor age, sex, ethnicity and CMV serostatus were compiled together with the repertoire data. In a later genetic analysis, genome-wide SNP genotypes for about three fifths of the 666 donors were used, and that subset was treated as a discovery cohort. All discovery cohort repertoires had been generated on a single sequencing platform. Both class I and class II loci were covered by HLA typing, at four-digit resolution. The number of donors typed differed by locus, with roughly 620-630 for A, B, C, DRB1 and DQB1, roughly 520 for DQA1, under 610 for DPA1, and some 450 for DPB1. Roughly five DR-DQ haplotypes were treated as single units for association and clustering because of strong linkage in the cohort. Across under 500 genotyped donors of the cohort, an average of roughly 250,000 unique TCR beta nucleotide sequences per donor were sequenced, and around 19% of those sequences were non-productive.

The cohort was made up of approximately 700 healthy bone marrow donors. At the time of sampling, all cohort members were nominally healthy, though unrecorded immune exposures were likely present. The donor tested CMV seropositive, placing the donor among the approximately 290 seropositive members of the cohort. A peripheral blood sample was provided by each donor, and peripheral blood mononuclear cells were used for TCR beta sequencing. The Qiagen DNeasy Blood Extraction Kit was used to extract genomic DNA from the blood cell samples. General study outcomes and caveats: A cluster of highly shared sequence variants was judged likely to represent a technical artifact of the sequencing pipeline. Linkage disequilibrium might explain the correlated functional status among segregating V segments, but an unknown experimental factor could not be ruled out. The authors suggested that the approach could potentially be extended to other disease states and immunological phenotypes. Because HLA typing was missing for some donors at each locus, association tests included only the typed subset. A further reported finding was that TCR beta sequences accurately predicted the HLA-A and HLA-B alleles for most subjects in the first cohort. A total of around 150 TCR beta chains were listed by the study as associated with cytomegalovirus. In a later analysis, the rate of TCR association differed among HLA loci, with DRB1 alleles having the most associated TCRs and HLA-C alleles having the fewest. Across donors, most TCR sequences were observed very rarely, whereas some public TCRs were present in many individuals. In an earlier analysis of more than 450 of the donors, most TCR beta V segments were observed in productive rearrangements about 87% or about 30% of the time, broadly matching IMGT annotations. In vitro tests confirmed that a few of the cytomegalovirus-associated TCR beta chains recognize cytomegalovirus antigens. The presence/absence analyses assumed that sequencing depth was roughly uniform across donors, and that assumption may not be true. Because counts were too low, more than 15 rarely observed V segments, including chromosome 9 orphons, were excluded from the earlier analysis of 500 to 700 of the donors. When HLA alleles, especially DR and DQ, strongly co-occurred, TCR associations were difficult to assign to individual alleles. Immune exposure information for the cohort was limited to CMV serostatus. An association between a missense DCLRE1C variant and V-gene and J-gene trimming of TCR beta chains was found in a later genetic analysis and replicated in an independent cohort. According to a later analysis, parvovirus B19, influenza, CMV and Epstein-Barr virus appeared linked to several top co-occurrence clusters. Specific HLA alleles were associated with more than 15,000 TCR beta sequences at a false discovery rate of 0.05 in a later analysis. In this cohort, only TCR beta chains were sequenced, and detectable features were limited by the absence of alpha or paired-chain data. In a later genetic analysis, fewer N-insertions in productive TCRs were reported among donors in an Asian-associated ancestry cluster than the 666-donor mean. Cytomegalovirus status was reported to be diagnosed by the classifier with high specificity and sensitivity in both the original and validation cohorts. In a later analysis, HLA-associated TCR beta chains were found to be more clonally expanded and to have lower generation probabilities than equally common non-associated chains. According to a later analysis, most CMV-associated TCR beta chains appeared to be HLA-restricted, and the HLA associations seemed to be driven largely by CMV exposure. Some IMGT-functional V segments, including TRBV6-2 and TRBV6-3, could not be distinguished by the 87-base-pair reads and were therefore excluded.

Libraries were made using the immunoSEQ multiplex PCR assay. The multiplex PCR relied on a mix of 60 forward primers for TCR Vbeta segments and 13 reverse primers for TCR Jbeta segments. Amplification of the CDR3 region of rearranged TCR beta genes was performed with a multiplex PCR assay on genomic DNA. Amplified TCR beta libraries were sequenced as 87-base-pair reads on the Illumina HiSeq System. Per the authors' processing: Across the roughly 700 repertoires, a later analysis counted roughly 84 million unique TCR beta chains, around 11 million of which were shared by at least two donors. To remove PCR and sequencing errors, raw reads were error-corrected and collapsed into unique sequences using a nearest-neighbor algorithm that merged closely related sequences. To assign V, D and J gene segments, CDR3 sequences were aligned to IMGT reference sequences. For a sequence to be retained, a match of at least six nucleotides was required to both a V gene segment and a J gene segment. Rearrangements were called productive when the CDR3 lacked stop codons and stayed in frame with V and J; all others were non-productive. CDR3 was defined according to IMGT convention as the region running from the second conserved V-encoded cysteine to the conserved J-encoded phenylalanine. In an earlier analysis of around 640 of the donors, sequences lacking an unambiguous match to a single V gene segment were excluded. In an earlier analysis of approximately 500 of the donors, a V segment was called functional when productive rearrangements were above 56.7%, and segregating when the standard deviation between donors exceeded 5%. A statistical classification framework was developed to diagnose cytomegalovirus status using the catalog of TCR beta chain sequences. V and J gene assignment, in a later analysis, came from comparing TCR nucleotide sequences with IMGT/GENE-DB human TR gene sequences. The TCRdist pipeline was used in a later analysis to assign CDR3 sequences and most-parsimonious VDJ recombination scenarios. In a later analysis, each TCR beta chain was defined by its CDR3 amino acid sequence together with its V-gene family, and reads without a unique V-gene family were excluded. As a way to deal with suspected cross-contamination and a sequencing artifact, a later analysis dropped more than 500 nucleotide sequences that were highly shared and had low generation probability. In a later analysis, a clonal expansion index was calculated for each public chain from normalized within-repertoire ranks of inferred template counts. Generation probabilities in a later analysis came from a VDJ recombination model fitted to out-of-frame rearrangements, and those results were checked against IGoR. A later analysis scored TCR-TCR, TCR-HLA and TCR-CMV co-occurrence with hypergeometric tests, applying a repertoire-size bias correction to TCR pairs. A later analysis estimated false discovery rates by permuting HLA or CMV assignments 20 times. In a later analysis, co-occurring TCRs were grouped using DBSCAN, and TCRdist sequence similarity was added for clustering within HLA-allele-positive subsets. For co-occurrence clustering, repertoires with fewer than 30,000 or more than 120,000 public chains were excluded, along with four or five repertoires with anomalous nucleotide sharing. TCRdb re-hosts the immuneACCESS table, in-frame sequences only. Its copies lack some clones; in the studies checked, an unresolved V gene accounts for under half of them, and the cause for the rest is not known. The DNA gave D and trimming, while V, J and clone size come from that table. Present in this sample are 200,000 to 250,000 clones, 70% to 85% of which were seen just once. Clones ranked in the top ten supply less than 3% of the sample.

Comments on this clone: Its binding antigen is unknown. No base quality information exists; no much larger clone differs at one position.

Including the terminal cysteine and phenylalanine, the CDR3 comprises 13 residues. The DNA shown is the 39-base CDR3, in frame from base 1. Looking up the germline V gene yields CDR1 SNHLY and CDR2 FYNNEI. Trimmed from V: 6 bases; trimmed from J: 5 bases; junction bases lacking a gene match: 6. The receptor was isolated from a woman between 55 and 75 years old in good health and CMV-seropositive. The sequence links TRBV2 to TRBJ1-1, with 7 bases in between that match TRBD1. Sequenced input: PBMCs. DNA sequence: TGTGCCAGCAGCCTGACAGGGCGTACTGAAGCTTTCTTT. Its translation is CASSLTGRTEAFF.